This T cell receptor (beta chain) derives from a study of cytomegalovirus exposure and HLA in healthy donors. Trimming left V 3 bases short and J 6 bases short, with 23 bases between. Germline V gene lookup returns CDR1 SGHRS and CDR2 YFSETQ. The CDR3 has 17 amino acids. To note about this clone: Within the sample, other DNA sequences also encode this same CDR3.

This PCR relied on a set of 60 Vbeta primers and 13 Jbeta primers. Method: immunoSEQ multiplex PCR; TCRdb's copy keeps in-frame clones and lacks some. In the table there are approximately 81,000 clones, around 68% of which are singletons. This TCR derives from a man aged 40-49 years in good health and CMV-seropositive. The sequenced sample was PBMCs. V gene TRBV5-1 combines with J gene TRBJ2-3, with TRBD2 as a possible D gene (6 bases). In DNA, the CDR3 is TGCGCCAGCAGCTCCCATTATGAGGGACTTCTCACGGATACGCAGTATTTT. Amino acid sequence: CASSSHYEGLLTDTQYF.